The following is a T cell receptor beta chain sequence with its context. No cognate antigen has been identified for it. No base-level quality is on record; no much larger clone is a single base apart. The Qiagen DNeasy kit was used to extract genomic DNA both from unsorted PBMCs and from the negatively selected CD4+ and CD8+ fractions. TCR beta CDR3 regions were amplified by immunoSEQ multiplex PCR using primers annealing to V and J segments. A synthetic immune receptor repertoire was used to minimize amplification bias, and remaining bias was computationally removed after sequencing. As for how the authors treated the data: Repertoire diversity was quantified as the Shannon entropy index using custom Python scripts. The unsorted, CD4+ and CD8+ repertoires were each analyzed separately, with the exception of combined analyses, where CD4+ and CD8+ sequences were merged in silico. A clone was considered expanded if an increase in frequency of at least 2-fold after treatment relative to C1D1 was found, and a pseudocount of 0.5 was applied to clones undetected at baseline. Clones with 0 or 1 copy at C1D1 were classified as singleton clones, and clones with 2 or more copies were classified as non-singleton clones. Clones expanded in unsorted samples were assigned a CD4+, CD8+ or unknown annotation through matching of protein sequences in sorted samples from the same patient. Diversity changes from C1D1 to C4D1 were tested in paired samples using Wilcoxon tests. The source is immuneACCESS, and TCRdb retained only in-frame sequences with V and J called. Part of the clones is not carried over; for the studies checked, unresolved V genes explain less than half of this, and the remainder is unexplained. That table is the source of V, J and clone size, and D and trimming were worked out from the DNA. Recorded for this sample are under 100,000 clones; about nine tenths of them occurred a single time. The ten largest clones add up to around 2.4% of the sample.

According to the study, the label for this sample's time point signals: cycle 2 day 1 (C2D1) of nivolumab. Every trial patient had relapsed following autologous stem cell transplantation, and prior brentuximab vedotin exposure was what differed among cohorts A, B and C. The trial cohort comprised some 60 patients with relapsed/refractory classical Hodgkin lymphoma whose best overall responses were complete response, partial response or progressive disease. In the multi-cohort phase II CheckMate 205 trial, trial patients received single-agent nivolumab. An independent review committee assessed best overall response using the 2007 International Working Group response criteria. Trial PBMCs were collected immediately before nivolumab initiation (C1D1) and during therapy at cycle 2 day 1 and cycle 4 day 1. Peripheral blood was collected in 8 mL Vacutainer Cell Preparation Tubes, from which PBMCs were isolated by centrifugation and then cryopreserved.

The CDR3 spans 17 residues, from the cysteine through the phenylalanine. The read is trimmed to its CDR3 DNA, 51 bases read in frame from base 1. Reading the germline V gene gives CDR1 SGHVS and CDR2 FNYEAQ. The germline V and J ends show losses of 3 bases and 6 bases respectively, and no gene match explains 9 bases of the junction. These data belong to a study of PD-1 blockade in classical Hodgkin lymphoma (TCRdb year 2020). Regarding the research as a whole: Nivolumab dosing was 3 mg/kg intravenously every 2 weeks, continuing until either disease progression or unacceptable toxicity. The study used CyTOF and TCR beta sequencing to define a peripheral blood immune signature of response to PD-1 blockade in classical Hodgkin lymphoma.

General study outcomes and caveats: Lower diversity was observed in patients in whom nivolumab was started less than 1 year after ASCT, and these patients were excluded from later analyses so that confounding by immune reconstitution would be avoided. Baseline TCR diversity was reported as lower in newly diagnosed patients than in healthy donors, and lower still in relapsed/refractory patients. The study was restricted to a single clinical trial cohort, and the causes of repertoire differences, possibly disease activity or prior therapy, were left undefined. CD4+ but not CD8+ TCR diversity rose significantly by C4D1 (p=0.0027 vs p=0.16), most apparent in complete responders (p=0.02). Trial patients achieving complete response had baseline diversity similar to newly diagnosed patients, whereas partial responders and progressors had significantly lower diversity.

The input for sequencing was peripheral blood mononuclear cells (PBMCs), taken before the second cycle of nivolumab. The chain was built from TRBV7-6 and TRBJ2-1, and 12 junctional nucleotides match TRBD2. The sequence was collected from a human donor with classical Hodgkin lymphoma. The CDR3 region has the sequence CASSFGLAGFGGNEQFF. The DNA reads as follows: TGTGCCAGCAGCTTCGGACTAGCGGGATTCGGGGGCAATGAGCAGTTCTTC.